Presented here are 25 T cell receptor beta chains from one specimen sequenced in a study of blood T cells in healthy people across ages. The use of a sample-barcoded 5' primer and a J-beta primer mix characterized a second PCR of about 7 to 12 cycles. TCRdb reprocessed the 5' RACE reads with MiXCR, giving one entry per CDR3 protein. The sample lists over 950,000 distinct CDR3 sequences; roughly 51% were seen once. Sequencing was carried out using blood. The receptors here all came from a woman aged 55-69 years in good health.

A few counts support this clonotype. The rearrangement links TRBV27 to TRBJ2-1, with a tentative D call TRBD1 (6 bases). Germline V gene data show CDR1 as MNHEY and CDR2 as SMNVEV (reference sequence). CDR3 length equals 15 residues. The ends were cut back, 5 bases at V and 6 bases at J, with 17 bases in the middle. The CDR3 DNA sequence: TGTGCCAGCAGTGGCACACGGGGCAGGGGCAATGAGCAGTTCTTC. It codes for CASSGTRGRGNEQFF.

The genes are TRBV6-2 or TRBV6-3 and TRBJ1-1; D gene ambiguous. Per the germline V gene, CDR1 is MNHEY and CDR2 is SVGEGT. V gave up 7 bases and J gave up 0 bases, with 12 bases separating them. The CDR3 consists of 14 residues. In DNA form, the CDR3 reads TGTGCCAGCACCCCGGGCGAACTGAACACTGAAGCTTTCTTT. Its translation is CASTPGELNTEAFF.

This chain uses TRBV6-2 or TRBV6-3 with TRBJ2-1, with D possibly being TRBD2 (6 bases). Germline V gene sequence: CDR1 MNHEY, CDR2 SVGEGT. The CDR3 is 14 residues long. Trimming left V 8 bases short and J 7 bases short, with 18 bases between. In nucleotides, the CDR3 is TGTGCCAGCGTGGATACGGGAGTTAGAAATGAGCAGTTCTTC. Protein sequence: CASVDTGVRNEQFF.

This clonotype was counted a single time. The CDR3 coding sequence is TGTGCCAGTGACGGGAGGGGCTGGCAGCCCCAGCATTTT. It encodes CASDGRGWQPQHF. V and J are TRBV19 and TRBJ1-5, with D perhaps matching TRBD1 (5 bases). The CDR3 totals 13 residues. The germline gives CDR1 LNHDA, CDR2 SQIVND (reference sequence). V was pared by 8 bases and J by 7 bases, with 15 bases between. Combining the CDR3 with reference TRBV19 and TRBJ1-5 gives the whole variable domain DGGITQSPKYLFRKEGQNVTLSCEQNLNHDAMYWYRQDPGQGLRLIYYSQIVNDFQKGDIAEGYSVSREKKESFPLTVTSAQKNPTAFYLCASDGRGWQPQHFGDGTRLSIL.

This clonotype was seen only once. The gene calls are TRBV7-2 and TRBJ1-1, with TRBD1 matching 10 bases. The CDR3 runs 15 residues. J gave up 4 bases and V 5 bases, and 7 bases lay outside the gene matches. Germline V lookup: CDR1 SGHTA, CDR2 FQGNSA. CDR3 loop: CASSQSGTGVTEAFF. The CDR3 nucleotides read TGTGCCAGCAGCCAGTCCGGGACAGGGGTCACTGAAGCTTTCTTT.

This clonotype was found a few times. J is TRBJ2-5 and V is TRBV5-1; no clear D. The V end was cut by 0 bases, the J end by 5 bases, with 17 bases between. Germline V CDR1 and CDR2: SGHRS, YFSETQ. The CDR3 sequence is 16 residues long. This CDR3 reads CASSLGRGIGRETQYF. CDR3 nucleotides: TGCGCCAGCAGCTTGGGGCGCGGCATCGGGCGGGAGACCCAGTACTTC.

This chain links TRBV5-6 with TRBJ2-5; D is ambiguous. The J call could be wrong; TRBJ2-7 is a better fit for the DNA end. Germline V gene lookup returns CDR1 SGHDT and CDR2 YYEEEE. The length of the CDR3 is 12 residues. CDR3 region: CASSNDPGEQYF. In DNA form, the CDR3 reads TGTGCCAGCAGCAATGACCCGGGCGAGCAGTACTTC.

The table lists this clonotype with a few counts. The chain carries TRBV5-1 and TRBJ2-7; perhaps TRBD1 as D (6 bases). Germline V lookup: CDR1 SGHRS, CDR2 YFSETQ. The CDR3 is 15 residues long. Trimming left V 2 bases short and J 2 bases short, with 14 bases between. This chain's CDR3 is CASSLTGKGPYEQYF. The CDR3 region has the DNA TGCGCCAGCAGCTTAACAGGGAAGGGCCCCTACGAGCAGTACTTC.

V is TRBV30 and J is TRBJ2-7, with 7 bases fitting TRBD1. CDR3 length equals 18 residues. V was clipped by 0 bases and J by 0 bases; unmatched bases: 14. Per the germline V gene, CDR1 is GTSNPN and CDR2 is SVGIG (reference sequence). The CDR3 region is CAWSVSSGGRPSSYEQYF. In nucleotides, the CDR3 is TGTGCCTGGAGTGTAAGTTCAGGGGGAAGACCAAGCTCCTACGAGCAGTACTTC.

V usage is TRBV20-1 and J usage is TRBJ2-7, with D hard to call. Germline CDR1 is DFQATT and CDR2 is SNEGSKA (reference sequence). The V end was cut by 0 bases, the J end by 7 bases, with 13 bases between. The CDR3 has 13 amino acids. CDR3 sequence reads: CSARDDPAGEQYF. CDR3 coding DNA: TGCAGTGCTAGAGATGACCCAGCTGGAGAGCAGTACTTC.

V is TRBV12-3 or TRBV12-4 and J is TRBJ1-5; possibly TRBD1 for D (5 bases). This CDR3 has 15 residues. Trimming took off 6 bases at V and 2 bases at J, with 14 bases between the two ends. CDR3 region: CASSLKAGRNQPQHF. The CDR3 nucleotides are TGTGCCAGCAGCCTTAAGGCAGGGCGCAATCAGCCCCAGCATTTT.

The rearrangement links TRBV6-5 to TRBJ1-2, with D uncertain. V was shortened by 6 bases and J by 5 bases, with 13 bases between the two germline ends. The CDR3 has 13 residues. Germline loops: CDR1 MNHEY, CDR2 SVGAGI. The CDR3 loop is CASRVGGYYGYTF. CDR3 coding DNA: TGTGCCAGCAGGGTGGGCGGATATTATGGCTACACCTTC.

This clonotype has just one count. V usage is TRBV5-5 and J usage is TRBJ2-3; a possible D gene is TRBD2 (6 bases). V shed 2 bases and J shed 2 bases, with 12 bases lying between them. Germline loops: CDR1 SGHKS, CDR2 YYEKEE (reference sequence). The CDR3 runs 15 residues. The CDR3 coding sequence is TGTGCCAGCAGCTTTCGAGGGAGGCCCACAGATACGCAGTATTTT. Its translation is CASSFRGRPTDTQYF.

The V and J genes are TRBV20-1 and TRBJ1-6, with D maybe TRBD1 (5 bases). This CDR3 has 13 amino acids. The V end lost 3 bases, the J end lost 10 bases, and 13 bases lay between the germline ends. Germline V gene sequence: CDR1 DFQATT, CDR2 SNEGSKA (reference sequence). The CDR3 region is CSASSPDTSPLHF. DNA for the CDR3: TGCAGTGCTAGCTCTCCGGACACCTCACCCCTCCACTTT.

J is TRBJ2-3 and V is TRBV6-2 or TRBV6-3; a weak D match, TRBD2 (6 bases). CDR3 length: 15 residues. Germline V gene data show CDR1 as MNHEY and CDR2 as SVGEGT. Trimming took 6 bases from V and 5 from J, leaving 18 bases between them. The CDR3 spells CASRPRDLPGDTQYF. CDR3 DNA: TGTGCCAGCAGGCCTCGGGACTTACCGGGAGATACGCAGTATTTT.

A single count supports this clonotype. V gene TRBV20-1 combines with J gene TRBJ2-7, with a weak D call TRBD2 (6 bases). The V and J ends lost 3 bases and 0 bases respectively, with 12 bases between them. The germline V gene encodes CDR1 DFQATT and CDR2 SNEGSKA (reference sequence). The CDR3 is made up of 14 amino acids. The CDR3 DNA is TGCAGTGCTAGGAAAGCGGGTATCTCCTACGAGCAGTACTTC. Its protein is CSARKAGISYEQYF.

The chain is built from TRBV18 and TRBJ2-7; no reliable D call. Gene TRBJ2-5 matches the end of the DNA better, so the J call may be wrong. The CDR3 runs to 15 residues. Germline loops: CDR1 KGHSH, CDR2 LQKENI. Here the CDR3 reads CASSPQTRNEGTQYF. CDR3 DNA sequence: TGTGCCAGCTCACCACAGACAAGGAACGAAGGGACCCAGTACTTC.

The V and J genes are TRBV7-2 and TRBJ2-4, with D maybe TRBD2 (5 bases). The DNA matches TRBJ2-7 better at its end, which makes the J call doubtful. The CDR3 contains 15 residues. Germline CDR1 SGHTA, CDR2 FQGNSA. CDR3 nucleotide sequence: TGTGCCAGCAGCTTAATCGAGGGCTACTCCTACGAGCAGTACTTC. Its protein product is CASSLIEGYSYEQYF.

This clonotype turned up a few times. The V gene is TRBV4-1, the J gene TRBJ2-7, with D possibly TRBD1 on 6 matching bases. Germline values: CDR1 MGHRA, CDR2 YSYEKL. V lost 4 bases to trimming and J lost 2 bases, with 15 bases between them. This CDR3 has 15 residues. The CDR3 region is CASSLKQGGPYEQYF. The CDR3 region has the DNA TGCGCCAGCAGCCTAAAACAAGGGGGTCCCTACGAGCAGTACTTC.

This sequence joins TRBV4-2 and TRBJ2-7; D remains unclear. V lost 1 base to trimming and J lost 1 base, with 8 bases between them. The CDR3 is made up of 14 amino acids. Germline V gene lookup returns CDR1 LGHNA and CDR2 YNFKEQ. In nucleotides, the CDR3 is TGTGCCAGCAGCCAAGTCCAGGCGTCCTACGAGCAGTACTTC. Translated: CASSQVQASYEQYF.

This clonotype was picked up one time. The rearrangement joins TRBV28 to TRBJ2-1, with TRBD2 as a possible D gene (6 bases). Looked up from germline, CDR1 is MDHEN and CDR2 is SYDVKM. This CDR3 region has 15 residues. The germline V and J ends were trimmed by 3 bases and 4 bases, with 13 bases remaining between them. The CDR3 DNA reads as TGTGCCAGCAGTTTGGACCGGGACTCATACAATGAGCAGTTCTTC. Amino acids: CASSLDRDSYNEQFF.

This clonotype was seen more than once but under ten times. This sequence joins TRBV11-2 and TRBJ2-5, with a possible D match to TRBD1 (5 bases). V was clipped by 2 bases and J by 1 base, with 11 bases between them. Germline loops: CDR1 SGHAT, CDR2 FQNNGV. The CDR3 contains 15 residues. Here the CDR3 DNA reads TGTGCCAGCAGCTTATGGCAGGGCTTCCAAGAGACCCAGTACTTC. This sequence encodes CASSLWQGFQETQYF.

V is TRBV4-1 and J is TRBJ2-3; 7 positions match TRBD2. V trimming: 3 bases; J trimming: 4 bases; junction bases outside the gene matches: 16. Germline CDR1 reads MGHRA; CDR2 reads YSYEKL. CDR3 length: 18 amino acids. The CDR3 bases are TGCGCCAGCAGCCACCTTTATTCTGCGGGAGTAAATCCAGATACGCAGTATTTT. Protein sequence: CASSHLYSAGVNPDTQYF.

As to this clonotype: One junction end disagrees with the germline gene, perhaps due to a read error. CDR3 sequence reads: CASSPIGLSSYKEQFF. The CDR3 region has the DNA TGTGCCAGCAGCCCAATTGGCCTTAGCTCCTACAAGGAGCAGTTCTTC. This chain links TRBV6-1 with TRBJ2-1; D remains unclear. The CDR3 runs 16 residues. Germline V gene sequence: CDR1 MNHNS, CDR2 SASEGT.

The chain uses TRBV7-9 and TRBJ2-3, with D maybe TRBD2 (6 bases). Between the trimmed V and J ends, which lost 6 bases and 2 bases, there was a span of 21 bases. The CDR3 consists of 17 residues. Germline CDR1 is SEHNR and CDR2 is FQNEAQ (reference sequence). The CDR3 spells CASSSTSLSGFTDTQYF. The CDR3 nucleotides read TGTGCCAGCAGTTCCACGTCCCTAAGCGGGTTCACAGATACGCAGTATTTT.